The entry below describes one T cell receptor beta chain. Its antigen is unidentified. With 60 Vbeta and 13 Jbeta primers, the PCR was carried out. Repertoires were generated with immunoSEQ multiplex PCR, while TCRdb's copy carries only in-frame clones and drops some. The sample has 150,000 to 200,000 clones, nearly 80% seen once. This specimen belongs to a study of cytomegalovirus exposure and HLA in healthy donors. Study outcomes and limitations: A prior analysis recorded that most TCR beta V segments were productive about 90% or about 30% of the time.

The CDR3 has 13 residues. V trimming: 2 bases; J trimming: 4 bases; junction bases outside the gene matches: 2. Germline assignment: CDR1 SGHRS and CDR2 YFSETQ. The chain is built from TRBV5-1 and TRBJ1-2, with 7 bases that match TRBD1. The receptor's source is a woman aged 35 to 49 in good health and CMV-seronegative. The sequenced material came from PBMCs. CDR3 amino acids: CASSFWTGYGYTF. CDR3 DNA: TGCGCCAGCAGCTTTTGGACAGGCTATGGCTACACCTTC. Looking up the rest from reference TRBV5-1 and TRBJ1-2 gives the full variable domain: KAGVTQTPRYLIKTRGQQVTLSCSPISGHRSVSWYQQTPGQGLQFLFEYFSETQRNKGNFPGRFSGRQFSNSRSEMNVSTLELGDSALYLCASSFWTGYGYTFGSGTRLTVV.